These 10 T cell receptor beta chains share one sample of origin, sequenced in a study of cytomegalovirus exposure and HLA in healthy donors. The PCR employed 60 Vbeta primers together with 13 Jbeta primers. TCRdb keeps only in-frame clones here, not all; method: immunoSEQ multiplex PCR. Among 150,000 or so clones listed, 60% to 85% were seen once. Material for sequencing was PBMCs. These receptors all stem from a man aged 30 to 39 in good health and CMV-seronegative.

V usage is TRBV25-1 and J usage is TRBJ2-3, with 7 bases lining up with TRBD2. Germline CDR1 is MGHDK and CDR2 is SYGVNS. With V trimmed by 5 bases and J by 0 bases, 5 bases remained unmatched. The CDR3 covers 15 residues. The CDR3 bases are TGTGCCAGCAGTAAAAAGCGGGACAGCACAGATACGCAGTATTTT. Amino acid sequence: CASSKKRDSTDTQYF.

The CDR3 here is CASGGLQGNQPQHF. DNA for the CDR3: TGTGCCTCTGGAGGCCTTCAGGGGAATCAGCCCCAGCATTTT. V and J are TRBV30 and TRBJ1-5; D perhaps matches TRBD1 (6 bases). The length of the CDR3 is 14 residues. Germline values: CDR1 GTSNPN, CDR2 SVGIG (reference sequence). Trimming removed 7 bases from V and 4 bases from J, with 17 bases in between. Together with reference TRBV30 and TRBJ1-5, the CDR3 gives the full variable domain: SQTIHQWPATLVQPVGSPLSLECTVEGTSNPNLYWYRQAAGRGLQLLFYSVGIGQISSEVPQNLSASRPQDRQFILSSKKLLLSDSGFYLCASGGLQGNQPQHFGDGTRLSIL.

V gene TRBV10-3 combines with J gene TRBJ2-5; TRBD2 agrees at 9 bases. CDR3 length: 15 residues. V was clipped by 0 bases and J by 3 bases; unmatched bases: 2. Germline-derived CDR1 and CDR2 are ENHRY and SYGVKD. The CDR3 DNA reads TGTGCCATCAGTGAGTCGGTAGCGGGGGAAGAGACCCAGTACTTC. Translating gives CAISESVAGEETQYF.

The chain combines TRBV5-6 with TRBJ2-5, with a weak D call TRBD1 (6 bases). The tail of the sequence fits TRBJ2-7 better, so the J call may be wrong. Looked up from germline, CDR1 is SGHDT and CDR2 is YYEEEE. This CDR3 has 14 residues. Here the CDR3 reads CASSLGAGAYEQYF. The CDR3 nucleotides are TGTGCCAGCAGCTTGGGGGCAGGGGCCTACGAGCAGTACTTC.

V gene TRBV7-9 combines with J gene TRBJ1-1; D perhaps matches TRBD1 (6 bases). Looked up from germline, CDR1 is SEHNR and CDR2 is FQNEAQ (reference sequence). The length of the CDR3 is 16 residues. V lost 5 bases, J lost 3 bases, and 19 bases lay in between. CDR3: CASSPLRGKKDTEAFF. DNA for the CDR3: TGTGCCAGCAGCCCCCTAAGGGGGAAGAAGGACACTGAAGCTTTCTTT.

This sequence joins TRBV5-1 and TRBJ1-4, with D maybe TRBD1 (6 bases). The V end lost 4 bases, the J end lost 6 bases, and 13 bases lay between the germline ends. The CDR3 extends over 14 amino acids. CDR1 is SGHRS, CDR2 YFSETQ, per germline. The CDR3 nucleotides are TGCGCCAGCAGCCCCCGGGACAAAGATGAAAAACTGTTTTTT. Its protein product is CASSPRDKDEKLFF.

About this clone itself: At one of its ends the junction is not consistent with the germline gene, which may arise from a read error. The sample carries other DNA sequences with the same CDR3. This rearrangement joins TRBV5-1 to TRBJ1-4; TRBD1 is a possible D gene (6 bases). The CDR3 length is 14 residues. Germline V lookup: CDR1 SGHRS, CDR2 YFSETQ. DNA for the CDR3: TGCGCCAGCAGCTTGGAGCAGGGGAATGAAAAGCTGTTTTTT. Translated, it gives CASSLEQGNEKLFF.

As regards this clone: The germline gene is not matched at one end of the junction; a read error may be the cause. V is TRBV5-4 and J is TRBJ2-2; possibly TRBD1 for D (6 bases). Looked up from germline, CDR1 is SGHNT and CDR2 is YYREEE (reference sequence). CDR3 length: 14 residues. CDR3 region: CASSQGKNTGELLF. The CDR3 DNA reads TGTGCCAGCAGCCAGGGGAAAAACACCGGGGAGCTGCTTTTT.

V is TRBV10-3 and J is TRBJ2-3; a possible D gene is TRBD2 (6 bases). From germline, CDR1 is ENHRY and CDR2 SYGVKD. The CDR3 covers 14 residues. V dropped 4 bases and J dropped 4 bases, with 12 bases sitting between them. The CDR3, as DNA: TGTGCCATCAGTGTGGGCGGGGAGGCAGATACGCAGTATTTT. This codes for CAISVGGEADTQYF.

This clone was found once. This chain joins TRBV9 and TRBJ2-1, with 11 bases that match TRBD2. V dropped 0 bases and J dropped 10; count of bases not matched to a gene: 6. This CDR3 is 15 amino acids long. CDR1 is SGDLS and CDR2 is YYNGEE in the germline V gene. The CDR3 is CASSVVSSGGSEQFF. The DNA for the CDR3 is TGTGCCAGCAGCGTAGTGTCTAGCGGGGGGTCAGAGCAGTTCTTC.